This TCR beta chain was captured by sequencing in a study of T cell responses to AZD1222 COVID-19 vaccine. Trimming cost V 2 bases and J 3 bases; bases outside gene matches: 10. The CDR3 spans 17 residues. Germline CDR1 reads MDHEN; CDR2 reads SYDVKM. Measured with immunoSEQ multiplex PCR; TCRdb has only the in-frame clones, and not every one. The sample has 100,000 to 150,000 clones; just over 85% are singletons. The sequencing here drew on peripheral blood, taken on day 0 of MenACWY control vaccination. The sequence was obtained from an adult in good health. The rearrangement uses TRBV28 and TRBJ2-5; 9 bases align to TRBD1. This CDR3 reads CASSLPPGRTGEETQYF. DNA of the CDR3: TGTGCCAGCAGTTTACCGCCAGGGCGGACAGGGGAAGAGACCCAGTACTTC.